One sample yielded the 27 T cell receptor beta chains listed below, sequenced in a study of cytomegalovirus exposure and HLA in healthy donors. The PCR ran on 60 Vbeta and 13 Jbeta primers. Some clones are missing from TCRdb's copy, which holds only in-frame ones; the method was immunoSEQ multiplex PCR. The table includes about 140,000 clones, about 78% detected once. Sequencing was done on a sample of PBMCs. Receptor source: a male donor in good health and CMV-seronegative.

The chain carries TRBV7-2 and TRBJ2-1; 7 positions agree with TRBD2. V lost 3 bases, J lost 2 bases, and 4 bases stayed unmatched. The CDR3 covers 15 residues. Germline V gene data show CDR1 as SGHTA and CDR2 as FQGNSA. DNA for the CDR3: TGTGCCAGCAGCTTGGGCGGGGGAGCCTACAATGAGCAGTTCTTC. Its protein is CASSLGGGAYNEQFF. The variable domain in full, completed from reference TRBV7-2 and TRBJ2-1, reads GAGVSQSPSNKVTEKGKDVELRCDPISGHTALYWYRQSLGQGLEFLIYFQGNSAPDKSGLPSDRFSAERTGGSVSTLTIQRTQQEDSAVYLCASSLGGGAYNEQFFGPGTRLTVL.

This clone has only a few counts. J is TRBJ1-1 and V is TRBV5-4, with unresolved D. CDR1 and CDR2 from the germline V gene are SGHNT and YYREEE (reference sequence). Trimming cost V 5 bases and J 5 bases, with 7 bases left between them. The CDR3 is 11 amino acids. CDR3 sequence: CASRTGTEAFF. CDR3 coding DNA: TGTGCCAGCAGAACCGGTACTGAAGCTTTCTTT. Variable domain in full (rest from reference TRBV5-4 and TRBJ1-1): ETGVTQSPTHLIKTRGQQVTLRCSSQSGHNTVSWYQQALGQGPQFIFQYYREEENGRGNFPPRFSGLQFPNYSSELNVNALELDDSALYLCASRTGTEAFFGQGTRLTVV.

There are a few counts of this clone. The rearrangement joins TRBV9 to TRBJ2-7, with D possibly being TRBD2 (5 bases). CDR3 length: 12 residues. CDR1 SGDLS and CDR2 YYNGEE come from the germline V gene. Trimming pared 0 bases from V and 6 bases from J, leaving 7 bases between. The CDR3 DNA reads as TGTGCCAGCAGCGTAGGAGGGTCCGAGCAGTACTTC. Residues: CASSVGGSEQYF.

V usage is TRBV12-5 and J usage is TRBJ2-1, with 16 positions matching TRBD2. Germline V gene lookup returns CDR1 LGHNT and CDR2 FRNRAP. J lost 2 bases, V lost 0 bases, and 16 bases had no gene match. The CDR3 is made up of 23 amino acids. The CDR3: CASGLVQMLIGTSGRATYNEQFF. The CDR3 coding sequence is TGTGCTAGTGGTTTGGTACAAATGTTAATCGGGACTAGCGGGAGGGCCACCTACAATGAGCAGTTCTTC.

The chain joins TRBV12-5 to TRBJ1-2, with no clear D. CDR1 is LGHNT and CDR2 is FRNRAP in the germline V gene. This CDR3 contains 14 residues. The V gene lost 6 bases and the J gene lost 8 bases, with 19 bases spanning the gap. Here the CDR3 DNA reads TGTGCTAGTGGCTCATCCTGGCTCCTCAGGGGCTACACCTTC. This encodes CASGSSWLLRGYTF.

The rearrangement uses TRBV11-2 and TRBJ2-7; the D is unclear. V was clipped by 2 bases and J by 7 bases, with 9 bases between them. Germline V gene lookup returns CDR1 SGHAT and CDR2 FQNNGV. The CDR3 loop spans 12 amino acids. CDR3 residues: CASSLSTREQYF. CDR3 in DNA: TGTGCCAGCAGCTTAAGTACGAGGGAGCAGTACTTC.

V and J are TRBV19 and TRBJ2-7; 7 nucleotides align to TRBD1. The junction had 11 bases not matched to a gene; V was cut back by 5 bases and J by 4 bases. Per germline, CDR1 LNHDA and CDR2 SQIVND (reference sequence). This CDR3 region has 15 residues. The chain's CDR3 is CASSPAAGGAYEQYF. As DNA, the CDR3 is TGTGCCAGTAGTCCCGCGGCAGGGGGAGCGTACGAGCAGTACTTC.

The rearrangement links TRBV6-4 to TRBJ2-2; D may be TRBD1 (6 bases). The CDR3 runs to 14 residues. Germline V gives CDR1 MRHNA, CDR2 SNTAGT. The V end lost 3 bases, the J end lost 4 bases, and 9 bases lay between the germline ends. CDR3 protein: CASSDFRGTGELFF. CDR3 sequence (DNA): TGTGCCAGCAGTGATTTCAGGGGCACCGGGGAGCTGTTTTTT.

This sequence joins TRBV5-1 and TRBJ1-4, with D possibly TRBD1 on 5 matching bases. In germline, CDR1 is SGHRS, CDR2 YFSETQ. CDR3 length equals 15 residues. Trimming cost V 3 bases and J 10 bases, with 19 bases left between them. CDR3 sequence: CASSWTDPSTGKLFF. CDR3 DNA: TGCGCCAGCAGCTGGACGGACCCCTCAACAGGAAAACTGTTTTTT.

This chain connects TRBV7-2 to TRBJ1-5, with D unresolved. V was pared by 5 bases and J by 0 bases, with 11 bases between. Germline V gene sequence: CDR1 SGHTA, CDR2 FQGNSA. This CDR3 contains 15 residues. CDR3 in amino acids: CASSQKTYSNQPQHF. In DNA form, the CDR3 reads TGTGCCAGCAGCCAAAAGACATATAGCAATCAGCCCCAGCATTTT.

This sequence joins TRBV30 and TRBJ1-6; unclear D gene. The CDR3 length is 13 residues. The V and J ends lost 1 base and 7 bases respectively, with 8 bases between them. Germline CDR1 GTSNPN, CDR2 SVGIG (reference sequence). CDR3 sequence: CAWSGPGNSPLHF. CDR3 nucleotide sequence: TGTGCCTGGAGTGGCCCAGGAAATTCACCCCTCCACTTT.

The chain is built from TRBV11-2 and TRBJ2-1; 12 bases agree with TRBD1. This CDR3 contains 15 residues. V was pared by 5 bases and J by 5 bases, with 4 bases of the junction left unmatched. Germline-derived CDR1 and CDR2 are SGHAT and FQNNGV. CDR3 in amino acids: CASSNRDRGHNEQFF. The CDR3 coding sequence is TGTGCCAGCAGCAACCGGGACAGGGGGCACAATGAGCAGTTCTTC.

As for this clone: Within the sample, other DNA sequences also encode this same CDR3. The J gene is TRBJ1-1, the V gene TRBV11-3; tentatively, D is TRBD1 (5 bases). Trimming cost V 5 bases and J 1 base, with 8 bases left between them. From germline, CDR1 is SGHNT and CDR2 YENEEA. This CDR3 is built from 13 residues. The CDR3 DNA is TGTGCCAGCAGCCTACAGGAGAACACTGAAGCTTTCTTT. The encoded protein is CASSLQENTEAFF.

The chain has TRBV28 and TRBJ1-5, with 8 bases lining up with TRBD1. CDR3 size: 15 residues. From germline, CDR1 is MDHEN and CDR2 SYDVKM. V shed 2 bases and J 5 bases; nucleotides not matched to a gene: 5. CDR3 sequence (DNA): TGTGCCAGCAGTTTAGGCTCAGGGGGCGATCAGCCCCAGCATTTT. The encoded protein is CASSLGSGGDQPQHF.

This clone was seen only once. This sequence joins TRBV18 and TRBJ1-5; D gene uncertain. Germline CDR1 is KGHSH and CDR2 is LQKENI. The CDR3 extends over 16 amino acids. Trimming removed 3 bases from V and 4 bases from J, with 16 bases in between. As DNA, the CDR3 is TGTGCCAGCTCACCCTCAGGCCGCCGGTGGAATCAGCCCCAGCATTTT. Protein sequence: CASSPSGRRWNQPQHF.

The CDR3 region has the DNA TGCGCCAGCACTCGTATTCCGACAGGGGGCTCTGGGGCCAACGTCCTGACTTTC. This gives the protein CASTRIPTGGSGANVLTF. The chain combines TRBV10-2 with TRBJ2-6; 9 bases line up with TRBD1. V lost 7 bases and J lost 0; bases outside the gene matches: 10. CDR3 length: 18 residues. The germline gives CDR1 WSHSY, CDR2 SAAADI.

This clone was recorded once. V gene TRBV6-5 combines with J gene TRBJ2-7, with D maybe TRBD2 (6 bases). The CDR3 spans 12 residues. In germline, CDR1 is MNHEY, CDR2 SVGAGI. V gave up 5 bases and J gave up 6 bases, with 11 bases separating them. This CDR3 is CASSVLGGEQYF. The DNA of the CDR3 is TGTGCCAGCAGTGTCCTCGGGGGCGAGCAGTACTTC.

The rearrangement joins TRBV29-1 to TRBJ2-7, with a possible D match to TRBD2 (7 bases). The CDR3 contains 13 residues. Trimming pared 7 bases from V and 4 bases from J, leaving 17 bases between. Germline values: CDR1 SQVTM, CDR2 ANQGSEA. The CDR3 DNA reads as TGCAGCGCCGAAGGGGGGGCCGGGTACGAGCAGTACTTC. Protein product: CSAEGGAGYEQYF.

This clone was detected once. The rearrangement joins TRBV15 to TRBJ1-2, with 8 bases lining up with TRBD1. The CDR3 runs 15 residues. CDR1 is LNHNV, CDR2 YYDKDF, per germline (reference sequence). Trimming cost V 5 bases and J 3 bases; bases outside gene matches: 8. CDR3 bases: TGTGCCACCAGCTTAGGACAGGGCCGATACTATGGCTACACCTTC. Amino acid sequence: CATSLGQGRYYGYTF.

This clone was observed a few times. The chain uses TRBV4-1 and TRBJ1-1; D remains ambiguous. The CDR3 loop spans 15 amino acids. Germline V CDR1 and CDR2: MGHRA, YSYEKL. Trimming took off 4 bases at V and 1 base at J, with 13 bases between the two ends. In nucleotides, the CDR3 is TGCGCCAGCAGCCCCAACCGGGGAAGGAACACTGAAGCTTTCTTT. It specifies CASSPNRGRNTEAFF.

The rearrangement joins TRBV7-8 to TRBJ1-3; weak D call: TRBD1 (5 bases). Trimming took 1 base from V and 3 from J, leaving 7 bases between them. The CDR3 is made up of 14 amino acids. The germline V gene encodes CDR1 SGHVS and CDR2 FQNEAQ. This CDR3 reads CASSLVQDGNTIYF. The CDR3 DNA reads TGTGCCAGCAGCTTAGTACAGGATGGAAACACCATATATTTT. The variable domain in full, with the rest retrieved from reference TRBV7-8 and TRBJ1-3, is GAGVSQSPRYKVAKRGQDVALRCDPISGHVSLFWYQQALGQGPEFLTYFQNEAQLDKSGLPSDRFFAERPEGSVSTLKIQRTQQEDSAVYLCASSLVQDGNTIYFGEGSWLTVV.

The chain is built from TRBV13 and TRBJ2-7; 7 bases map to TRBD2. V shed 0 bases and J 5 bases; nucleotides not matched to a gene: 4. Germline assignment: CDR1 PRHDT and CDR2 FYEKMQ (reference sequence). The CDR3 loop spans 14 amino acids. Here the CDR3 DNA reads TGTGCCAGCAGCTTAGGACTAGCGAGCCACGAGCAGTACTTC. Translating gives CASSLGLASHEQYF.

The sample holds one count of this clone. The V call is TRBV4-1, the J call TRBJ2-1; 11 positions agree with TRBD2. This CDR3 is built from 15 residues. Germline V CDR1 and CDR2: MGHRA, YSYEKL. The V and J ends lost 3 bases and 4 bases, in that order; junction bases with no gene match: 2. The CDR3 here is CASSHGTSGYNEQFF. The CDR3 DNA reads as TGCGCCAGCAGCCACGGGACTAGCGGTTACAATGAGCAGTTCTTC.

This CDR3 reads CASSFRDFYGYTF. The CDR3 DNA reads as TGTGCCAGCAGTTTCAGGGATTTCTATGGCTACACCTTC. The V gene is TRBV27, the J gene TRBJ1-2; D perhaps matches TRBD1 (5 bases). Germline V gene lookup returns CDR1 MNHEY and CDR2 SMNVEV (reference sequence). V gave up 3 bases and J gave up 4 bases, with 9 bases separating them. This CDR3 is 13 amino acids long.

The rearrangement uses TRBV7-3 and TRBJ2-2, with 7 bases aligning to TRBD1. The germline CDR1 and CDR2 sequences are SGHTA and FQGTGA. This CDR3 has 14 amino acids. The V segment lost 5 bases and the J segment 7 bases; nucleotides outside the gene matches: 7. CDR3 in amino acids: CASSAGQVLGELFF. The CDR3 DNA is TGTGCCAGCAGCGCTGGACAGGTTCTCGGGGAGCTGTTTTTT.

As regards this clone: Other nucleotide sequences from this sample produce the same CDR3. The rearrangement links TRBV9 to TRBJ2-3; TRBD2 matches 9 bases. Trimming cost V 0 bases and J 0 bases; bases outside gene matches: 2. The CDR3 is made up of 16 amino acids. CDR1 and CDR2 (germline): SGDLS, YYNGEE. CDR3: CASSVELAGSTDTQYF. CDR3 coding DNA: TGTGCCAGCAGCGTAGAGCTAGCGGGGAGCACAGATACGCAGTATTTT.

CDR3 in amino acids: CATYTWVQGGAYEQYF. For the CDR3, the DNA is TGTGCCACCTATACATGGGTGCAGGGGGGTGCCTACGAGCAGTACTTC. The chain carries TRBV6-4 and TRBJ2-7; D perhaps matches TRBD1 (7 bases). Germline values: CDR1 MRHNA, CDR2 SNTAGT. Trimming shortened V by 10 bases and J by 2 bases, and 24 bases separated the two germline ends. The CDR3 consists of 16 residues.